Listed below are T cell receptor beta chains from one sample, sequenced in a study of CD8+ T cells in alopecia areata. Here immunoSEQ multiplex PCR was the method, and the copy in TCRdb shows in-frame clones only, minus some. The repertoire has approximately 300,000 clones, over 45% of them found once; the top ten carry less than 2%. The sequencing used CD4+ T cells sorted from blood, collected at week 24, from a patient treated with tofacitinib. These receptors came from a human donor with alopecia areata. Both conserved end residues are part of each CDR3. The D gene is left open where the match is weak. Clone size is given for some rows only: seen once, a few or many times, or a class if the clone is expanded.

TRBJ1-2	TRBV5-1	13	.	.	TGCGCCAGCAGCTTGGACGGGGGCTCGTCCCATGAGTTC	CASSLDGGSSHEF
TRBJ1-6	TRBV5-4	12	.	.	TGTGCCAGCAGCAAGGACAGTTCACCCCTCCACTTT	CASSKDSSPLHF
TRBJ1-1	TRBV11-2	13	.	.	TGTGCCAGCAGCTTAGGGGGGTATAGTAAAGCTTTCTTT	CASSLGGYSKAFF
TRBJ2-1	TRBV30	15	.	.	TGTGCCTGGAGCGGGCAGACTTACTCCTACAATGAGCAGTTCTTC	CAWSGQTYSYNEQFF
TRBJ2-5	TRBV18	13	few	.	TGTGCCAGCTCACCGCAGGGAGAGGGGACCCAGTACTTC	CASSPQGEGTQYF
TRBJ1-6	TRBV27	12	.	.	TGTGCCAGCAGCGATCCCCCACGAGCCCTCCACTTT	CASSDPPRALHF
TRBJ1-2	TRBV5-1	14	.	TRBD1	TGCGCCAGCAGCTCACAGGGGCAGAACTATGGCTACACCTTC	CASSSQGQNYGYTF
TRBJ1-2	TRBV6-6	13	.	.	TGTGCCAGCAGTTCCGCCACGGTTTATGGCTACACCTTC	CASSSATVYGYTF
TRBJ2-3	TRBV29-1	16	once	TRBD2	TGCAGCGTTGATCCCCCCAGCGGGGGAAGCACAGATACGCAGTATTTT	CSVDPPSGGSTDTQYF
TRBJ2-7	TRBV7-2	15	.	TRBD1	TGTGCCAGCAGCTTTCAATCGGGACAGGGCCACGAGCAGTACTTC	CASSFQSGQGHEQYF
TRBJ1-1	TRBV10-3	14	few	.	TGTGCCATCAGTGAGTCTGGGCAGGGGCCTGAAGCTTTCTTT	CAISESGQGPEAFF
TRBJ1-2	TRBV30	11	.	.	TGTGCCTGGGGTCAACCCAATGTCGACACCTTC	CAWGQPNVDTF
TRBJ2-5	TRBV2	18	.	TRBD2	TGTGCCAGCAGTGAAGACGCAGGACTAGCGGGAGTCCAAGAGACCCAGTACTTC	CASSEDAGLAGVQETQYF
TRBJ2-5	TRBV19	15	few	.	TGTGCCAGTAGTATGGCCGCCGGGACACAAGAGACCCAGTACTTC	CASSMAAGTQETQYF
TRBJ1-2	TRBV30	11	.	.	TGTGCCTGGAGTCCCCTTAGGGGCTACACCTTC	CAWSPLRGYTF
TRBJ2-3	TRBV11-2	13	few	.	TGTGCCAGCAGCTTAGATGTCGTAGATACGCAGTATTTT	CASSLDVVDTQYF
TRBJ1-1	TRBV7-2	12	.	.	TGTGCCAGCAGCTTGGTCAGGGGTGAAGCTTTCTTT	CASSLVRGEAFF
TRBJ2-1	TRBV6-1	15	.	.	TGTGCCAGCAGCACCTACCGGGGATACTACAATGAGCAGTTCTTC	CASSTYRGYYNEQFF
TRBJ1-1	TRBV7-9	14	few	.	TGTGCCAGCAGCCTCTACCCGCCCGACCGGGCAGCTTTCTTT	CASSLYPPDRAAFF
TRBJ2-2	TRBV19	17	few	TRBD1	TGTGCCAGTAGTATAAACCCGGGACAGGAAAACACCGGGGAGCTGTTTTTT	CASSINPGQENTGELFF
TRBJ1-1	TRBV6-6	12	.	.	TGTGCCAGCCGGGGGATGAACACTGAAGCTTTCTTT	CASRGMNTEAFF
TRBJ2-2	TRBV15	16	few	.	TGTGCCACCAGCGCTCAGATGGGGTCCGACACCGGGGAGCTGTTTTTT	CATSAQMGSDTGELFF
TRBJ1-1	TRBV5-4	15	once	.	TGTGCCAGCAAGGCGGGCGCGAAAGGAAACACTGAAGCTTTCTTT	CASKAGAKGNTEAFF
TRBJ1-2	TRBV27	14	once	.	TGTGCCAGCAGTTTATATGGGGGGGACTATGGCTACACCTTC	CASSLYGGDYGYTF
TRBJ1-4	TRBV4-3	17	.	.	TGCGCCAGCAGCCCGTACGATTCGACAGCAACTAATGAAAAACTGTTTTTT	CASSPYDSTATNEKLFF